This TCR beta chain derives from a study of CD8 T cells in Susac syndrome. It was with random hexamers that roughly 0.45 to 1 ug RNA was reverse transcribed. Via MiXCR, TCRdb re-called the immunoSEQ multiplex PCR reads, giving one row per CDR3 protein. In the table there are roughly 190,000 distinct CDR3 sequences, under 95% of which are singletons. Germline loops: CDR1 SQVTM, CDR2 ANQGSEA. This CDR3 spans 13 amino acids. Trimming took 4 bases from V and 5 from J; bases not matched to a gene: 3. This clonotype has only one observation. The receptor's source is a human donor in good health. Sequencing input: CD4+ T cells from PBMCs. The chain uses TRBV29-1 and TRBJ1-4; 8 positions match TRBD1. This CDR3 reads CSVVQGANEKLFF. As DNA, the CDR3 is TGCAGCGTTGTCCAGGGGGCAAATGAAAAACTGTTTTTT.